This T cell receptor (beta chain) was recovered during a study of shared clonotypes between healthy human individuals. Naive CD8 isolation took CD45RO-negative cells positively selected for CCR7 and excluded terminally differentiated effector memory CD45RA+ cells. Profiled with immunoSEQ multiplex PCR; TCRdb holds only in-frame clones, not every one. In the table there are under 2,000,000 clones, approximately 94% of which are singletons. With 4 bases removed from V and 7 bases from J, the gap between germline ends came to 4 bases. The CDR3 contains 11 residues. Germline CDR1 and CDR2: MNHNS and SASEGT.

Material for sequencing was naive CD8+ T cells sorted from blood. The chain is built from TRBV6-1 and TRBJ1-4; no firm D call. This TCR came from a man between 18 and 29 years old in good health. The DNA of the CDR3 is TGTGCCAGCAGTGTCGGTGAAAAACTGTTTTTT. Encoded protein: CASSVGEKLFF.